This T cell receptor (beta chain) comes out of a study of T cell repertoires in cytomegalovirus infection. Study background: From public TCR beta signatures came an indication of both CMV infection and matching HLA type. Whole-study results and caveats: Cumulative public TCR beta family frequency identified carriers of CMV plus the relevant HLA. There were HLA-C-restricted CMV-specific TCR beta clonotypes dominating the ex vivo response.

The CDR3 spans 15 residues. Deletions cut 5 bases from V and 4 bases from J, with 17 bases between. Germline assignment: CDR1 MGHRA and CDR2 YSYEKL. TCRdb ran MiXCR on the reads and lists one entry per CDR3 protein. The data show fewer than 550,000 distinct CDR3 sequences, 16% seen once. A few counts support this clonotype. No antigen is known for it. The J gene is TRBJ2-5, the V gene TRBV4-1; perhaps TRBD1 as D (5 bases). The clonotype was recovered from a human donor in good health (CMV status not recorded). Some clones in this sample may be carry-over from other donors' samples. Sequencing input: CD8+ T cells from PBMCs. Written as DNA, the CDR3 is TGCGCCAGCAGCGATACAGTAGGGGCAGGAGAGACCCAGTACTTC. This encodes CASSDTVGAGETQYF.